What follows describes a single T cell receptor (beta chain). Antigen unknown. This sample is drawn from a study of cytomegalovirus exposure and HLA in healthy donors. Whole-study findings and limits: Among the CMV-associated chains, a few were confirmed in vitro as specific for CMV antigens.

The PCR was carried out with 60 Vbeta primers and 13 Jbeta primers. The table came from immunoSEQ multiplex PCR; TCRdb's copy has only in-frame clones and leaves some out. This sample carries about 200,000 clones, 75% to 80% of them seen once, and the ten largest clones take more than 1.5%. The CDR3 totals 14 residues. V lost 2 bases to trimming and J lost 7 bases, with 10 bases between them. Germline assignment: CDR1 SGHTS and CDR2 YDEGEE. What was sequenced was PBMCs. This chain uses TRBV5-8 with TRBJ1-6; D is perhaps TRBD1 (6 bases). This receptor was obtained from a young man in good health and CMV-seronegative. The CDR3 nucleotides are TGTGCCAGCAGCTTTGCAGGGGCAAATTCACCCCTCCACTTT. It encodes CASSFAGANSPLHF.